This T cell receptor (beta chain) originates from a study of cytotoxic CD8 clonotypes in ibrutinib-treated CLL. Overall study: Patients: fewer than 12 relapsed/refractory, fewer than 16 treatment-naive, fewer than 18 IGHV unmutated. Among the samples, the mean was about 260,000 productive templates and about 94,000 productive rearrangements.

Some clones are missing from TCRdb's copy, which holds only in-frame ones; the method was immunoSEQ multiplex PCR. The table lists 5,500 to 7,500 clones, under 85% of them singletons. The V and J ends lost 5 bases and 4 bases respectively, with 18 bases between them. CDR3 length equals 15 residues. In germline, CDR1 is MGHDK, CDR2 SYGVNS. Sequenced here: PBMCs, sampled before ibrutinib treatment. The receptor was derived from a human donor with chronic lymphocytic leukemia. The rearrangement uses TRBV25-1 and TRBJ2-7; unclear D gene. CDR3 bases: TGTGCCAGCAGTCCCCGACCGGATCCCTATTACGAGCAGTACTTC. Translated: CASSPRPDPYYEQYF.